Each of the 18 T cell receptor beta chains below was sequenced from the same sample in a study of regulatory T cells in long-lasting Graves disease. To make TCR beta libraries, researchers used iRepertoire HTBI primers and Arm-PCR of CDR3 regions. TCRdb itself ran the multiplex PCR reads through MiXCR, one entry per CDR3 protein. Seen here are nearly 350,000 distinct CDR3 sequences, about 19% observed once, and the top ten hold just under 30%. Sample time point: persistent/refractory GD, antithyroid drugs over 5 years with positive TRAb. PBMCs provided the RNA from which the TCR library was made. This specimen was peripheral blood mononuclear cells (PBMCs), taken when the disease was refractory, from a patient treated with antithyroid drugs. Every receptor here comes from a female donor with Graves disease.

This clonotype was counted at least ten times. DNA of the CDR3: TGTGCCAGCAGACTGACAGGGGGCTATCAGCCCCAGCATTTT. This gives the protein CASRLTGGYQPQHF. This chain uses TRBV6-1 with TRBJ1-5, with 10 bases that match TRBD1. The CDR3 loop spans 14 amino acids. Germline lookup yields CDR1 MNHNS and CDR2 SASEGT. The V and J ends lost 6 bases and 5 bases, in that order; junction bases with no gene match: 4.

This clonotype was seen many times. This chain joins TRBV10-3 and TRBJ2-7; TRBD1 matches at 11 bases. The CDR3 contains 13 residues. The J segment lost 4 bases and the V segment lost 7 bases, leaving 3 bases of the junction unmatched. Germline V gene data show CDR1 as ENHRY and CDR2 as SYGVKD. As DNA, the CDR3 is TGTGCCATCAAGGACAGGGGGCCTTACGAGCAGTACTTC. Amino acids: CAIKDRGPYEQYF.

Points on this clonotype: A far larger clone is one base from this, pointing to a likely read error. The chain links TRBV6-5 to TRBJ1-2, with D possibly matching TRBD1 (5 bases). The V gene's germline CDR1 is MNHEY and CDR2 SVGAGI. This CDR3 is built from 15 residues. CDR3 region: CASSLAPQGSNGYAF. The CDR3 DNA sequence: TGTGCCAGCAGTTTAGCCCCCCAGGGCAGCAATGGCTACGCCTTC.

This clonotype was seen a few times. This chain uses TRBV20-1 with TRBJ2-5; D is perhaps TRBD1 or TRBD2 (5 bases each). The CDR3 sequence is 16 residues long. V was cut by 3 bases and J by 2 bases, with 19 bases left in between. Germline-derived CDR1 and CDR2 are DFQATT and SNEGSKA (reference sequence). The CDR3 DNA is TGCAGTGCTAGGCGACCGCGAGGGGCAGGACAAGAGACCCAGTACTTC. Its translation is CSARRPRGAGQETQYF.

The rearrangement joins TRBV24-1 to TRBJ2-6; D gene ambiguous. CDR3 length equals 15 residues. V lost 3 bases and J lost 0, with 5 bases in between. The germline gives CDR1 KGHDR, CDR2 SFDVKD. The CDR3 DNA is TGTGCCACCAGTGATCCCAGCTCTGGGGCCAACGTCCTGACTTTC. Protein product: CATSDPSSGANVLTF.

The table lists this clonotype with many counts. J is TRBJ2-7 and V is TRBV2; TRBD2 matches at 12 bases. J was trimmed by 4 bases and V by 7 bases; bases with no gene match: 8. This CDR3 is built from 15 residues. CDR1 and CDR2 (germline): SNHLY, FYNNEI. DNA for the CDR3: TGTGCCAGCATCCTAGGACTAGCGGGAATTTACGAGCAGTACTTC. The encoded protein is CASILGLAGIYEQYF.

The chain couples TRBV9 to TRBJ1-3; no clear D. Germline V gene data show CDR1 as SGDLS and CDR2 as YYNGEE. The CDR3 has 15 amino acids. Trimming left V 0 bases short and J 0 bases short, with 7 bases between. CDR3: CASSVDSYSGNTIYF. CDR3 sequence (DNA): TGTGCCAGCAGCGTAGATTCATACTCTGGAAACACCATATATTTT.

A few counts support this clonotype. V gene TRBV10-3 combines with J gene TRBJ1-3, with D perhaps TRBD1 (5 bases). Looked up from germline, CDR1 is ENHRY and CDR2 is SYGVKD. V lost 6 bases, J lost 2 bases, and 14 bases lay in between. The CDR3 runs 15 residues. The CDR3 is CAIRPRGVAGNTIYF. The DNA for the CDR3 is TGTGCCATCAGGCCTCGGGGGGTAGCTGGAAACACCATATATTTT.

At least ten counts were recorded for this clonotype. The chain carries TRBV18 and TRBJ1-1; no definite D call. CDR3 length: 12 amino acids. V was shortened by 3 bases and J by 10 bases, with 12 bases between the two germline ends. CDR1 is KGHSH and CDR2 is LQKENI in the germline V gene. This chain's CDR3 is CASSPLGKGAFF. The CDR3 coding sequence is TGTGCCAGCTCACCTTTGGGGAAGGGAGCTTTCTTT.

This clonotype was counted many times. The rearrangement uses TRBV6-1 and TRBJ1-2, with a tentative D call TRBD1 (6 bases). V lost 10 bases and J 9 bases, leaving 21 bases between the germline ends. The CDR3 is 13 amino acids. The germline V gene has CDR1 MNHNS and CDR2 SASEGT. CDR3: CATTGTNIHSYTF. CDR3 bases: TGTGCCACCACCGGGACAAACATCCATAGCTACACCTTC.

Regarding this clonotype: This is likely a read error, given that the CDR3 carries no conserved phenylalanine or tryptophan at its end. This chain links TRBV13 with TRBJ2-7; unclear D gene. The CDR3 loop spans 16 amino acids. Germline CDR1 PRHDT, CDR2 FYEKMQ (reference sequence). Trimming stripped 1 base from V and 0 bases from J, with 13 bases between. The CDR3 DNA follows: TGTGCCAGCAGCTTAGTTGGCAGCCTAAACTCCTACGAGCAGTACTCC. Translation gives CASSLVGSLNSYEQYS.

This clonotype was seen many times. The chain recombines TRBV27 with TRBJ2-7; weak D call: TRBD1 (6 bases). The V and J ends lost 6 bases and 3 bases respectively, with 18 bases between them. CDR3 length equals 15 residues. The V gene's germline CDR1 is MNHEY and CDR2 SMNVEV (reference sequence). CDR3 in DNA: TGTGCCAGCAGCACCACAGGGTCGGGAATCTACGAGCAGTACTTC. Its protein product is CASSTTGSGIYEQYF.

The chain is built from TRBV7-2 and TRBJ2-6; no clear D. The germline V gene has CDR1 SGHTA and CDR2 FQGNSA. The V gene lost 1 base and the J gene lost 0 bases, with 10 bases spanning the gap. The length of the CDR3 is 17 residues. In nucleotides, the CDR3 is TGTGCCAGCAGCTTAGAATTCGGCCACTCTGGGGCCAACGTCCTGACTTTC. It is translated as CASSLEFGHSGANVLTF.

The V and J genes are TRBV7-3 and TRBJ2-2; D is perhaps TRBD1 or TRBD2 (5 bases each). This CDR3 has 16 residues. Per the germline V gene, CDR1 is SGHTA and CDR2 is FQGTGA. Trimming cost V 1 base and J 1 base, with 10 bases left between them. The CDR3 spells CASSLRGTVNTGELFF. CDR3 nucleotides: TGTGCCAGCAGCTTAAGGGGGACGGTGAACACCGGGGAGCTGTTTTTT.

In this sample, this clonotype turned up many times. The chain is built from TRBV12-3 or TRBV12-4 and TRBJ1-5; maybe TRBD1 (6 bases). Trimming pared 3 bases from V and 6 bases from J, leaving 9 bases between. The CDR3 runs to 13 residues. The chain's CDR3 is CASSLLQGQPQHF. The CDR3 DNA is TGTGCCAGCAGTTTGCTACAGGGTCAGCCCCAGCATTTT.

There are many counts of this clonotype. This chain's CDR3 is CASSFGPVRTEQYF. The CDR3 DNA is TGTGCCAGCAGCTTTGGGCCCGTCCGAACCGAGCAGTACTTC. This chain connects TRBV6-1 to TRBJ2-7; D not resolved. The V end lost 6 bases, the J end lost 6 bases, and 18 bases lay between the germline ends. The CDR3 runs 14 residues. Germline-derived CDR1 and CDR2 are MNHNS and SASEGT.

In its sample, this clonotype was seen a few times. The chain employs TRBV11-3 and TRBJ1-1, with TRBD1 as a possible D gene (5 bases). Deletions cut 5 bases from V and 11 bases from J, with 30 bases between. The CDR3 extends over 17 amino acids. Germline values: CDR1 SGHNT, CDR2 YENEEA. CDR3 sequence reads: CASSVGRDRRQLKGAFF. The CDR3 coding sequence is TGTGCCAGCAGCGTAGGGAGGGATAGGAGACAGCTAAAAGGCGCTTTCTTT.

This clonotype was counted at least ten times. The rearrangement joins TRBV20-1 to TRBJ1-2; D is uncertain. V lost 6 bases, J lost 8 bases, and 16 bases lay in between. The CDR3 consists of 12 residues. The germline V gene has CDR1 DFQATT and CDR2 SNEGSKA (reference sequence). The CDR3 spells CSATLTPGGYTF. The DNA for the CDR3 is TGCAGTGCAACTCTTACCCCGGGAGGCTACACCTTC.